The 25 T cell receptor beta chains presented below share a single source sample, sequenced in a study of blood T cells in healthy people across ages. Primers used in a second PCR of roughly 6 to 12 cycles were a sample-barcoded 5' primer and a J-beta primer mix. TCRdb recomputed calls from the 5' RACE reads with MiXCR, one row per CDR3 protein. The table has fewer than 1,000,000 distinct CDR3 sequences, about 42% seen once. Sequencing was done on a sample of blood. These receptors were taken from a man between 60 and 75 years old in good health.

The V call is TRBV7-2, the J call TRBJ2-5, with no clear D. Germline V gene lookup returns CDR1 SGHTA and CDR2 FQGNSA. The CDR3 is 14 amino acids. Trimming shortened V by 5 bases and J by 3 bases, and 13 bases separated the two germline ends. CDR3 DNA: TGTGCCAGCAGCGTAGATTTGCGGAAAGAGACCCAGTACTTC. This gives the protein CASSVDLRKETQYF.

The gene calls are TRBV20-1 and TRBJ2-5; D is undetermined. Between the trimmed V and J ends, which lost 0 bases and 2 bases, there was a span of 7 bases. Germline CDR1 reads DFQATT; CDR2 reads SNEGSKA (reference sequence). The CDR3 is 13 residues long. DNA for the CDR3: TGCAGTGCTAGAGAGTCTAGACAAGAGACCCAGTACTTC. This translates into CSARESRQETQYF.

The V and J genes are TRBV20-1 and TRBJ1-6; D is ambiguous. CDR1 and CDR2 from the germline V gene are DFQATT and SNEGSKA (reference sequence). V dropped 0 bases and J dropped 0 bases, with 9 bases sitting between them. The CDR3 consists of 16 residues. CDR3 nucleotide sequence: TGCAGTGCTAGAGATCTCCGGAGCTCCTATAATTCACCCCTCCACTTT. Translating it yields CSARDLRSSYNSPLHF.

This clonotype was seen a handful of times. The chain combines TRBV3-1 with TRBJ2-5; perhaps D is TRBD1 or TRBD2 (6 bases each). The end of the DNA fits TRBJ2-7 better, so the J call may be wrong. The V gene's germline CDR1 is LGHDT and CDR2 YNNKEL (reference sequence). The CDR3 is 14 amino acids. For the CDR3, the DNA is TGTGCCAGCAGCCAATTTGGGGGGCGAAGCGAGCAGTACTTC. Translated, it gives CASSQFGGRSEQYF.

This clonotype turned up a few times. The CDR3 spells CSARDGGTPMNTEAFF. The CDR3 nucleotides are TGCAGTGCTAGAGATGGCGGGACGCCTATGAACACTGAAGCTTTCTTT. The J gene is TRBJ1-1, the V gene TRBV20-1; a weak D match, TRBD1 (5 bases). The CDR3 extends over 16 amino acids. V shed 0 bases and J shed 0 bases, with 14 bases lying between them. Germline CDR1 is DFQATT and CDR2 is SNEGSKA (reference sequence).

This clonotype was counted once. V and J are TRBV9 and TRBJ2-3, with D possibly being TRBD1 or TRBD2 (5 bases each). Germline loops: CDR1 SGDLS, CDR2 YYNGEE. The CDR3 sequence is 15 residues long. V gave up 0 bases and J gave up 2 bases, with 10 bases separating them. The CDR3 region is CASSVAGPPTDTQYF. The CDR3 coding sequence is TGTGCCAGCAGCGTAGCGGGGCCCCCCACAGATACGCAGTATTTT. Full variable domain (outside the CDR3, taken from reference TRBV9 and TRBJ2-3): DSGVTQTPKHLITATGQRVTLRCSPRSGDLSVYWYQQSLDQGLQFLIQYYNGEERAKGNILERFSAQQFPDLHSELNLSSLELGDSALYFCASSVAGPPTDTQYFGPGTRLTVL.

This chain links TRBV3-1 with TRBJ1-5; D not resolved. Germline V CDR1 and CDR2: LGHDT, YNNKEL (reference sequence). This CDR3 is 14 amino acids long. The ends were cut back, 3 bases at V and 2 bases at J, with 8 bases in the middle. This CDR3 is CASSHGTGNQPQHF. The CDR3 nucleotides are TGTGCCAGCAGCCATGGCACTGGCAATCAGCCCCAGCATTTT. Full variable domain (rest looked up from reference TRBV3-1 and TRBJ1-5): DTAVSQTPKYLVTQMGNDKSIKCEQNLGHDTMYWYKQDSKKFLKIMFSYNNKELIINETVPNRFSPKSPDKAHLNLHINSLELGDSAVYFCASSHGTGNQPQHFGDGTRLSIL.

V gene TRBV7-2 combines with J gene TRBJ2-5; the D is unclear. The CDR3 is 17 residues long. V was pared by 4 bases and J by 5 bases, with 23 bases between. Germline V gene data show CDR1 as SGHTA and CDR2 as FQGNSA. CDR3 region: CASSSPTRTVVGETQYF. CDR3 sequence (DNA): TGTGCCAGCAGCTCCCCGACAAGGACGGTCGTGGGGGAGACCCAGTACTTC.

V usage is TRBV7-2 and J usage is TRBJ1-1; 10 nucleotides line up with TRBD1. V gave up 5 bases and J gave up 5 bases; unmatched junction bases: 5. CDR3 length: 14 residues. Germline V gene data show CDR1 as SGHTA and CDR2 as FQGNSA. The DNA for the CDR3 is TGTGCCAGCAGCGCGGACAGGGGGAGAACTGAAGCTTTCTTT. Encoded protein: CASSADRGRTEAFF.

The rearrangement links TRBV5-1 to TRBJ2-1; 10 nucleotides align to TRBD2. Unmatched junction bases numbered 9, after V lost 4 bases and J lost 8 bases. The CDR3 spans 15 residues. Per the germline V gene, CDR1 is SGHRS and CDR2 is YFSETQ. The CDR3 is CASSPSGGASDEQFF. CDR3 nucleotides: TGCGCCAGCAGCCCGAGCGGGGGGGCTAGTGATGAGCAGTTCTTC.

The chain links TRBV15 to TRBJ2-1; D possibly corresponds to TRBD2 (5 bases). CDR1 is LNHNV and CDR2 is YYDKDF in the germline V gene (reference sequence). There are 15 residues in the CDR3. V shed 4 bases and J shed 10 bases, with 20 bases lying between them. CDR3 nucleotides: TGTGCCACCAGCAACAACCCAAAGGACCGAGGGGAGCAGTTCTTC. As protein: CATSNNPKDRGEQFF.

This clonotype was detected only a few times. CDR3 bases: TGCGCCAGCAGCTTGGGTCTGGGGGCGCGGACTGAAGCTTTCTTT. Translating gives CASSLGLGARTEAFF. V usage is TRBV5-1 and J usage is TRBJ1-1, with D perhaps matching TRBD1 (6 bases). From germline, CDR1 is SGHRS and CDR2 YFSETQ. The CDR3 spans 15 residues. V was shortened by 0 bases and J by 5 bases, with 14 bases between the two germline ends.

The V gene is TRBV6-5, the J gene TRBJ2-5, with 9 bases that match TRBD1. The CDR3 is 15 residues long. The germline CDR1 and CDR2 sequences are MNHEY and SVGAGI. The ends lost 2 bases at V and 1 base at J; junction bases unmatched: 2. This CDR3 reads CASSYGTGPQETQYF. In nucleotides, the CDR3 is TGTGCCAGCAGTTACGGGACAGGGCCCCAAGAGACCCAGTACTTC.

This clonotype appeared a few times. This sequence joins TRBV20-1 and TRBJ2-2; 7 bases map to TRBD1. Germline V gene sequence: CDR1 DFQATT, CDR2 SNEGSKA (reference sequence). There are 12 residues in the CDR3. Germline trimming cut 7 bases from V and 1 base from J; bases unmatched to any gene: 0. In DNA, the CDR3 is TGCAGTGGACAGGGGAACACCGGGGAGCTGTTTTTT. Encoded protein: CSGQGNTGELFF.

V and J are TRBV7-8 and TRBJ2-1; D ambiguous. The V gene's germline CDR1 is SGHVS and CDR2 FQNEAQ. V was cut by 4 bases and J by 10 bases, with 17 bases left in between. This CDR3 is 14 amino acids long. Written as DNA, the CDR3 is TGTGCCAGCAGCTCGACCACGTGGACCTACGAGCAGTTCTTC. The encoded protein is CASSSTTWTYEQFF.

The chain combines TRBV27 with TRBJ1-2; maybe TRBD1 (5 bases). The CDR3 covers 15 residues. The ends were cut back, 6 bases at V and 3 bases at J, with 17 bases in the middle. Per germline, CDR1 MNHEY and CDR2 SMNVEV (reference sequence). CDR3: CASRALTEIDYGYTF. The CDR3 region has the DNA TGTGCCAGCAGGGCTTTGACAGAGATAGACTATGGCTACACCTTC.

This sequence joins TRBV20-1 and TRBJ2-5; 8 positions agree with TRBD2. The CDR3 is 15 residues long. Germline V CDR1 and CDR2: DFQATT, SNEGSKA (reference sequence). J gave up 0 bases and V 4 bases, and 7 bases lay outside the gene matches. The CDR3 protein is CSATKTSGNQETQYF. The CDR3 nucleotides read TGCAGTGCTACGAAAACTAGCGGAAACCAAGAGACCCAGTACTTC.

There are a few counts of this clonotype. The chain recombines TRBV14 with TRBJ2-7; TRBD1 aligns across 7 bases. Losses at the gene ends were 1 base for V and 6 bases for J; bases not matched to a gene: 9. Germline values: CDR1 SGHDN, CDR2 FVKESK. CDR3 length: 15 residues. The CDR3 loop reads CASSQAGTAVGEQYF. The DNA for the CDR3 is TGTGCCAGCAGCCAAGCCGGGACAGCCGTTGGCGAGCAGTACTTC.

The chain uses TRBV10-3 and TRBJ2-5; perhaps TRBD2 as D (7 bases). Germline loops: CDR1 ENHRY, CDR2 SYGVKD. CDR3 length: 15 residues. Trimming took 7 bases from V and 5 from J, leaving 20 bases between them. The chain's CDR3 is CAIKALRGPSETQYF. The DNA for the CDR3 is TGTGCCATCAAGGCGCTGCGGGGGCCCTCCGAGACCCAGTACTTC.

The CDR3 sequence is CSAIPGETQYF. The CDR3 DNA sequence: TGCAGTGCTATACCGGGAGAGACCCAGTACTTC. The rearrangement uses TRBV20-1 and TRBJ2-5, with D unresolved. V was shortened by 4 bases and J by 4 bases, with 7 bases between the two germline ends. Germline lookup yields CDR1 DFQATT and CDR2 SNEGSKA (reference sequence). The CDR3 extends over 11 amino acids.

The chain has TRBV12-3 or TRBV12-4 and TRBJ1-6, with D unclear. This CDR3 region has 15 residues. Trimming removed 2 bases at V and 1 base at J, with 6 bases between. The CDR3 DNA reads TGTGCCAGCAGTTTAAGTAGATCCTATAATTCACCCCTCCACTTT. As protein: CASSLSRSYNSPLHF.

In its sample, this clonotype was seen once. J is TRBJ1-2 and V is TRBV11-3, with D possibly matching TRBD1 (6 bases). Germline assignment: CDR1 SGHNT and CDR2 YENEEA. The CDR3 has 16 amino acids. The V and J ends lost 7 bases and 1 base respectively, with 19 bases between them. The CDR3 region is CASTPRGDTLNYGYTF. CDR3 in DNA: TGTGCCAGCACTCCCAGGGGCGATACCCTTAACTATGGCTACACCTTC.

The count of this clonotype is one. The CDR3 sequence: CASSPWGTSGVNEQYF. The CDR3 region has the DNA TGTGCCAGCAGTCCCTGGGGGACTAGCGGGGTCAACGAGCAGTACTTC. V usage is TRBV6-5 and J usage is TRBJ2-5, with 13 bases that match TRBD2. The J call is uncertain, as TRBJ2-7 better fits the DNA end. Per the germline V gene, CDR1 is MNHEY and CDR2 is SVGAGI. This CDR3 spans 16 amino acids.

The gene calls are TRBV7-3 and TRBJ1-6; 8 bases fit TRBD1. CDR1 is SGHTA and CDR2 is FQGTGA in the germline V gene. Trimming at V came to 5 bases and at J to 8 bases, leaving 8 bases not matched to a gene. The CDR3 length is 15 residues. CDR3 sequence: CASSGRTGRHSPLHF. Here the CDR3 DNA reads TGTGCCAGCAGCGGCCGGACAGGGCGGCATTCACCCCTCCACTTT.

In the case of this clonotype: One base away lies a much larger clone, so this may be a sequencing read error. V and J are TRBV10-3 and TRBJ2-3; 7 nucleotides agree with TRBD2. CDR3 length: 15 residues. V lost 2 bases, J lost 4 bases, and 6 bases stayed unmatched. Germline values: CDR1 ENHRY, CDR2 SYGVKD. The CDR3 DNA reads as TGTGCCATCAGTGAGAATGGACTAGTTGCAGATACGCAGTATTTT. It translates to CAISENGLVADTQYF.